Reported below is one T cell receptor (beta chain). Thyroid surgery was preceded by no treatment in any patient. TCRdb re-called clones via MiXCR from the PCR reads. This table holds roughly 18,000 clones, about 33% found once. This sample is part of a study of metastatic and nonmetastatic thyroid tumors. CDR1 is LGHNA and CDR2 is YNFKEQ in the germline V gene. Trimming left V 3 bases short and J 0 bases short, with 11 bases between. The CDR3 totals 16 residues. The rearrangement links TRBV4-2 to TRBJ2-2; D is undetermined. Sequencing used tumor tissue. This clonotype was obtained from a female donor with papillary thyroid cancer or a benign thyroid nodule (not recorded which). Some clones in this sample may be carry-over from other donors' samples. The CDR3 DNA reads TGTGCCAGCAGCCACATTGGCTGGTCGAACACCGGGGAGCTGTTTTTT. It translates to CASSHIGWSNTGELFF.